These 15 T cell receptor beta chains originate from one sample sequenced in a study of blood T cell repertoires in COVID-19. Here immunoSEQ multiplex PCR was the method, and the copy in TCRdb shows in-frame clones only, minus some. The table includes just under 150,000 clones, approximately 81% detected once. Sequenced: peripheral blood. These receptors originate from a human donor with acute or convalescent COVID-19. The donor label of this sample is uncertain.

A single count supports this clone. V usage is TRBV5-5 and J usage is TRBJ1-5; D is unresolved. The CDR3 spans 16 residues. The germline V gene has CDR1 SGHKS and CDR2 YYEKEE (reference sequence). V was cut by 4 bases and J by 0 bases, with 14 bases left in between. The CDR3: CASSTSVDTSNQPQHF. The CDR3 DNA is TGTGCCAGCAGCACCTCGGTTGATACTAGCAATCAGCCCCAGCATTTT.

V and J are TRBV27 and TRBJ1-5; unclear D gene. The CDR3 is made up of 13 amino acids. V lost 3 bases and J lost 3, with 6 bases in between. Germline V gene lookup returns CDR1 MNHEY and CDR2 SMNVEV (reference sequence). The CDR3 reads CASSFSNNQPQHF. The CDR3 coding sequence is TGTGCCAGCAGTTTTTCCAACAATCAGCCCCAGCATTTT.

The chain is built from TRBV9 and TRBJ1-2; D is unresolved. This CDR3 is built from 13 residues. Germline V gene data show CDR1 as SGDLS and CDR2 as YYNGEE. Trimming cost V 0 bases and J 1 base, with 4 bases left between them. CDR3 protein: CASSVDNNYGYTF. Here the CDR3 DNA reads TGTGCCAGCAGCGTAGACAATAACTATGGCTACACCTTC.

Here the CDR3 DNA reads TGTGCCAGCAGCGAACAGGGTGGGGACACTGAAGCTTTCTTT. This gives the protein CASSEQGGDTEAFF. The V call is TRBV2, the J call TRBJ1-1; TRBD1 might be the D (6 bases). V was shortened by 6 bases and J by 3 bases, with 14 bases between the two germline ends. Germline V gene data show CDR1 as SNHLY and CDR2 as FYNNEI. The CDR3 is 14 amino acids.

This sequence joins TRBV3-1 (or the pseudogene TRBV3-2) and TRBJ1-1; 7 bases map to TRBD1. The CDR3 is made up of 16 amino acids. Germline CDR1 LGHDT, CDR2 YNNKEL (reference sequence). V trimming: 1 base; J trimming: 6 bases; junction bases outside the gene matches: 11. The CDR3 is CASSQVGQTLNPEAFF. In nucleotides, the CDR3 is TGTGCCAGCAGCCAAGTGGGACAGACTTTAAACCCTGAAGCTTTCTTT.

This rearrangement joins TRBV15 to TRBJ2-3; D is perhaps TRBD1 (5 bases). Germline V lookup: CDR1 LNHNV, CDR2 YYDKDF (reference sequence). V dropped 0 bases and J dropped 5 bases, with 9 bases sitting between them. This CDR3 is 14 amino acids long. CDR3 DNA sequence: TGTGCCACCAGCAGAGACAGGGCCGAAGATACGCAGTATTTT. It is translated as CATSRDRAEDTQYF.

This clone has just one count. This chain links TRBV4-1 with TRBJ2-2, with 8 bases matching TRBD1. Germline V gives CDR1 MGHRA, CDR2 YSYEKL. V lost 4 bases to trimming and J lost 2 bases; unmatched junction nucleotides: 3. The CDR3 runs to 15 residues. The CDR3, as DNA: TGCGCCAGCAGCCCGGGACAGGCTAACACCGGGGAGCTGTTTTTT. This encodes CASSPGQANTGELFF.

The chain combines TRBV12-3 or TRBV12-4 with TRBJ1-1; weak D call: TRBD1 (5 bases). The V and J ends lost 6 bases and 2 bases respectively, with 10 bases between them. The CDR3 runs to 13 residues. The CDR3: CASRRQLNTEAFF. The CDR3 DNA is TGTGCCAGCAGACGACAGTTAAACACTGAAGCTTTCTTT.

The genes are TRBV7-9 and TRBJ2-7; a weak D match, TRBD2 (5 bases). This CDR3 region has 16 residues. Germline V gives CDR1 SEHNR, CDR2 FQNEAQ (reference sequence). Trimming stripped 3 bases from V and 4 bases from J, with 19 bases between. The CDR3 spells CASSFPAGGFGYEQYV. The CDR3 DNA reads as TGTGCCAGCAGCTTCCCCGCCGGAGGATTCGGGTACGAGCAGTACGTC.

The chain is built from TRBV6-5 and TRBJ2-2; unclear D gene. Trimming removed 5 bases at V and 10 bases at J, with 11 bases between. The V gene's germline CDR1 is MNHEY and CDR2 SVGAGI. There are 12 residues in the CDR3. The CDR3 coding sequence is TGTGCCAGCAGTACCAGTCCCCCGGAGCTGTTTTTT. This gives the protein CASSTSPPELFF.

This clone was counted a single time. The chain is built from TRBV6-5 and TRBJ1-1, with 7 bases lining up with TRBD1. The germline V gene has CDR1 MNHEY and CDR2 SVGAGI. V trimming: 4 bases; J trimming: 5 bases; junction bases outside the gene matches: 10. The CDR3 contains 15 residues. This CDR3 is CASSLVRGRETEAFF. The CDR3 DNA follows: TGTGCCAGCAGTTTGGTGAGGGGGCGCGAAACTGAAGCTTTCTTT.

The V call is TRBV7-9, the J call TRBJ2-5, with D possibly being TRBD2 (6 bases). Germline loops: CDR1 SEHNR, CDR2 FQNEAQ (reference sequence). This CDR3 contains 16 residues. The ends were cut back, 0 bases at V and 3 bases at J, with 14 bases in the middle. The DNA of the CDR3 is TGTGCCAGCAGCTTAGCGGCGGGGCCTAATGAAGAGACCCAGTACTTC. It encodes CASSLAAGPNEETQYF.

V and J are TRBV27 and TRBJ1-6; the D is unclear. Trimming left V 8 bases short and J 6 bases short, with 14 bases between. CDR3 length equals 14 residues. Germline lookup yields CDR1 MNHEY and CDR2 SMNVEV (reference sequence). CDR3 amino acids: CASWARELNSPLHF. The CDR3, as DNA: TGTGCCAGCTGGGCGCGAGAACTTAATTCACCCCTCCACTTT.

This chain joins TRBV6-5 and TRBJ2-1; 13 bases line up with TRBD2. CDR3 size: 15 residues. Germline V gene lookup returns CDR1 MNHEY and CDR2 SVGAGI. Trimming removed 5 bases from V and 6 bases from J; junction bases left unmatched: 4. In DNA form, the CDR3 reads TGTGCCAGCAGTAGGACTAGCGGGAGTCTCAATGAGCAGTTCTTC. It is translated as CASSRTSGSLNEQFF.

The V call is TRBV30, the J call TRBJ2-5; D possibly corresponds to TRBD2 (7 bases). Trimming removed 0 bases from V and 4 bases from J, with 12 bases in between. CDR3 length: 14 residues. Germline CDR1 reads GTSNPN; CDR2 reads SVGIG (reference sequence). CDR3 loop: CAWSVPGGVETQYF. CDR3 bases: TGTGCCTGGAGTGTACCGGGGGGCGTAGAGACCCAGTACTTC.